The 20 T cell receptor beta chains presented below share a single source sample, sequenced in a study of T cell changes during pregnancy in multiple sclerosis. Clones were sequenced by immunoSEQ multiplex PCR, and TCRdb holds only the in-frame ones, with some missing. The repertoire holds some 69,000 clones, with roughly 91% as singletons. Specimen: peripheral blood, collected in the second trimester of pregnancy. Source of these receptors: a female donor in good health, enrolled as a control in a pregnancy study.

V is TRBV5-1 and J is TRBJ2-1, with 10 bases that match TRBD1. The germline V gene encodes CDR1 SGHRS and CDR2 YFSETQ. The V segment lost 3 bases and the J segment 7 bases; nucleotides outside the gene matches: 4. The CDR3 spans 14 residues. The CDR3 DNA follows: TGCGCCAGCAGCTCCGGACAGGGGGGAAATGAGCAGTTCTTC. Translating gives CASSSGQGGNEQFF. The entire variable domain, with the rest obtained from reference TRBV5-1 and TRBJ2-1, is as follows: KAGVTQTPRYLIKTRGQQVTLSCSPISGHRSVSWYQQTPGQGLQFLFEYFSETQRNKGNFPGRFSGRQFSNSRSEMNVSTLELGDSALYLCASSSGQGGNEQFFGPGTRLTVL.

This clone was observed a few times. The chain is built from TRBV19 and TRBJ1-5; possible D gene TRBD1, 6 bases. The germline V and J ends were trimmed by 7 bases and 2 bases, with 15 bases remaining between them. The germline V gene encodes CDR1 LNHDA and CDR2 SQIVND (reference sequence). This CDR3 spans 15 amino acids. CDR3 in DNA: TGTGCCAGTAATAGGGGGATAATGGGCAATCAGCCCCAGCATTTT. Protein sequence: CASNRGIMGNQPQHF.

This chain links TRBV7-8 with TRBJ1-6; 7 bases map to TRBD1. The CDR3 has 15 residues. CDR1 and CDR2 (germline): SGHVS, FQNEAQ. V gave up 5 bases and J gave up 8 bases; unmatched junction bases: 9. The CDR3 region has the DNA TGTGCCAGCAGCCCAAGACAGGGTCGGGATTCACCCCTCCACTTT. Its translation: CASSPRQGRDSPLHF.

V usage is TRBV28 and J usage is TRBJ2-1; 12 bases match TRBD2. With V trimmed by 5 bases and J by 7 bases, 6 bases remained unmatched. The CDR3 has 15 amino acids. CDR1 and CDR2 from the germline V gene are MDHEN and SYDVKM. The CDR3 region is CASSRLAGDANEQFF. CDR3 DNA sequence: TGTGCCAGCAGTCGACTAGCGGGAGACGCGAATGAGCAGTTCTTC.

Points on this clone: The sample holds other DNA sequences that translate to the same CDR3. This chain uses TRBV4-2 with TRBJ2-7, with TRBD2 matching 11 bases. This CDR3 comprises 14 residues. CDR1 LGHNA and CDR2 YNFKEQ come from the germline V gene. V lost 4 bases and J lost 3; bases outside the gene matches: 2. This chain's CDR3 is CASSPGTSGYEQYF. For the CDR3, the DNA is TGTGCCAGCAGCCCCGGGACTAGCGGCTACGAGCAGTACTTC.

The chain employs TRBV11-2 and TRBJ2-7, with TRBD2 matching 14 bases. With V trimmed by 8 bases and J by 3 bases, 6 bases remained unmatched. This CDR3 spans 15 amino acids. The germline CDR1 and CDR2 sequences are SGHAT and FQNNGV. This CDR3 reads CASGATSGRDYEQYF. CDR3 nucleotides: TGTGCCAGCGGGGCGACTAGCGGGAGGGACTACGAGCAGTACTTC.

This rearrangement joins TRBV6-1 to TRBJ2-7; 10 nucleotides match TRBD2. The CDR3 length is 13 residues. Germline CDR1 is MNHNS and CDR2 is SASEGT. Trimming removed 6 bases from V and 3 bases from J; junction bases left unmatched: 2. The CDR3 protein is CASRTSGFYEQYF. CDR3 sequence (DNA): TGTGCCAGCAGGACTAGCGGGTTCTACGAGCAGTACTTC.

In DNA form, the CDR3 reads TGTGCCAGCAGCCTAATCCCCACTGAAGCTTTCTTT. It specifies CASSLIPTEAFF. This sequence joins TRBV7-6 and TRBJ1-1; D remains ambiguous. The CDR3 sequence is 12 residues long. CDR1 and CDR2 from the germline V gene are SGHVS and FNYEAQ. The V end lost 5 bases, the J end lost 4 bases, and 8 bases lay between the germline ends.

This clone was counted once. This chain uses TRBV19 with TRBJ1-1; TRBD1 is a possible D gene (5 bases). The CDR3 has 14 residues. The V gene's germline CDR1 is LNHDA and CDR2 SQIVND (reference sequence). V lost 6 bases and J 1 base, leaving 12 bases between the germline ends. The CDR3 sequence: CASSKQAPNTEAFF. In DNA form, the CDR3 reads TGTGCCAGTAGCAAACAGGCACCGAACACTGAAGCTTTCTTT. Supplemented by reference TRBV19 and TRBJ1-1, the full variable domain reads DGGITQSPKYLFRKEGQNVTLSCEQNLNHDAMYWYRQDPGQGLRLIYYSQIVNDFQKGDIAEGYSVSREKKESFPLTVTSAQKNPTAFYLCASSKQAPNTEAFFGQGTRLTVV.

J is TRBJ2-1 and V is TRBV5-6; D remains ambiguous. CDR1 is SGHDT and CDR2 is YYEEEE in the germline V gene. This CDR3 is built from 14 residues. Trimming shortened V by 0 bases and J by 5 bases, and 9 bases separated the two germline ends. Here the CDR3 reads CASSLDMGHNEQFF. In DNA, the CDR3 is TGTGCCAGCAGCTTGGACATGGGCCACAATGAGCAGTTCTTC.

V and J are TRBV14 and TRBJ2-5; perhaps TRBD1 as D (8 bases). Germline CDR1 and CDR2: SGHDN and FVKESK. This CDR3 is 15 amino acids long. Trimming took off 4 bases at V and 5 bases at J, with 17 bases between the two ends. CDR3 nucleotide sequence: TGTGCCAGCAGCCGATTACAGGGGGGGTTCGAGACCCAGTACTTC. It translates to CASSRLQGGFETQYF.

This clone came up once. CDR3 residues: CASSPGTYEQYF. The CDR3 bases are TGTGCCAGCAGTCCGGGAACCTACGAGCAGTACTTC. The genes are TRBV27 and TRBJ2-7, with a tentative D call TRBD2 (5 bases). V lost 5 bases and J 2 bases, leaving 7 bases between the germline ends. The CDR3 has 12 residues. Germline-derived CDR1 and CDR2 are MNHEY and SMNVEV (reference sequence).

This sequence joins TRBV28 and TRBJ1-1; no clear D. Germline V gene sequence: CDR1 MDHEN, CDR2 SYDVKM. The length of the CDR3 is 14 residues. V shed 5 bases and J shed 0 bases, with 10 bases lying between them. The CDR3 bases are TGTGCCAGCAGTGAATACAAAATGAACACTGAAGCTTTCTTT. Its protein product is CASSEYKMNTEAFF.

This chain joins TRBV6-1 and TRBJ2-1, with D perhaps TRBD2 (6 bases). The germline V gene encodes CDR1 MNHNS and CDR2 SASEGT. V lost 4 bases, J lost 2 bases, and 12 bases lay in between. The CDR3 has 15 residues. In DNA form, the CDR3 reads TGTGCCAGCAGTGCCGGTGGCGGGACCTACAATGAGCAGTTCTTC. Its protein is CASSAGGGTYNEQFF.

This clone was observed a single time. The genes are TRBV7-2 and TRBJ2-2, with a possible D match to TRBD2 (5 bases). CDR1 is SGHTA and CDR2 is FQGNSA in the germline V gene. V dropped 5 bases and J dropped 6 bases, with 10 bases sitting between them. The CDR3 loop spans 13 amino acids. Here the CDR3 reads CASSPARAGELFF. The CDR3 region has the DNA TGTGCCAGCAGCCCTGCGCGGGCCGGGGAGCTGTTTTTT. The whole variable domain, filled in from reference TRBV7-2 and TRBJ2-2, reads GAGVSQSPSNKVTEKGKDVELRCDPISGHTALYWYRQSLGQGLEFLIYFQGNSAPDKSGLPSDRFSAERTGGSVSTLTIQRTQQEDSAVYLCASSPARAGELFFGEGSRLTVL.

This CDR3 is CASIHPGESTDTQYF. CDR3 bases: TGTGCCAGCATCCACCCAGGGGAGTCGACAGATACGCAGTATTTT. V usage is TRBV28 and J usage is TRBJ2-3; D might be TRBD1 (6 bases). The CDR3 is made up of 15 amino acids. Germline V lookup: CDR1 MDHEN, CDR2 SYDVKM. V was cut by 7 bases and J by 3 bases, with 17 bases left in between.

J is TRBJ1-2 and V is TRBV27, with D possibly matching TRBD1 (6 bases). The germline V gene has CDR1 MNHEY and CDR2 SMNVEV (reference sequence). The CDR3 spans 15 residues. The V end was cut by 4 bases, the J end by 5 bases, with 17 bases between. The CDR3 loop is CASSSRKDRSYGYTF. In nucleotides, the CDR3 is TGTGCCAGCAGTTCGCGGAAGGACAGATCATATGGCTACACCTTC.

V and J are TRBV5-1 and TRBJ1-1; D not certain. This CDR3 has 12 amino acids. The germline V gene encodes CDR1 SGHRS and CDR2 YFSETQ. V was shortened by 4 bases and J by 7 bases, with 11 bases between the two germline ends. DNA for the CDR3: TGCGCCAGCAGCGCTCTCGGGATTGAAGCTTTCTTT. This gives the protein CASSALGIEAFF. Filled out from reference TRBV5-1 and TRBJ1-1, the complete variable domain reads KAGVTQTPRYLIKTRGQQVTLSCSPISGHRSVSWYQQTPGQGLQFLFEYFSETQRNKGNFPGRFSGRQFSNSRSEMNVSTLELGDSALYLCASSALGIEAFFGQGTRLTVV.

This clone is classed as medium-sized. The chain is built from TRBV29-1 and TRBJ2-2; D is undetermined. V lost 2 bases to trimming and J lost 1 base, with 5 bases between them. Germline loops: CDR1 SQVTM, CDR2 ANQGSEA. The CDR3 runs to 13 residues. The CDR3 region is CSVEPGNTGELFF. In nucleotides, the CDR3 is TGCAGCGTTGAACCAGGGAACACCGGGGAGCTGTTTTTT.

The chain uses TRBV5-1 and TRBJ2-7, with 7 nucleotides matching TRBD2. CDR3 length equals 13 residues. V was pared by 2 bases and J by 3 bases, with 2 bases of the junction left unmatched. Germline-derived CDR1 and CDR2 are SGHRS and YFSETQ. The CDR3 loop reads CASSFTGGYEQYF. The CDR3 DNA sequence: TGCGCCAGCAGCTTCACGGGGGGCTACGAGCAGTACTTC.